The next 21 T cell receptor beta chains were all read from a single sample in a study of cytomegalovirus exposure and HLA in healthy donors. 13 Jbeta primers and 60 Vbeta primers were used for the PCR. Assay: immunoSEQ multiplex PCR; the TCRdb copy retains only in-frame clones and omits some. The sample carries about 190,000 clones, almost 75% recorded once. Sequenced: PBMCs. These receptors were obtained from a woman in her twenties or thirties in good health and CMV-seropositive.

This sequence joins TRBV18 and TRBJ2-7; no firm D call. V lost 3 bases to trimming and J lost 2 bases, with 14 bases between them. Per germline, CDR1 KGHSH and CDR2 LQKENI. The CDR3 runs 15 residues. The CDR3, as DNA: TGTGCCAGCTCACCGGCGGCTGTACCAGCCTACGAGCAGTACTTC. This sequence encodes CASSPAAVPAYEQYF.

CDR3 sequence: CASSLDAGASYEQYF. Here the CDR3 DNA reads TGTGCCAGCAGCTTAGACGCAGGGGCTTCCTACGAGCAGTACTTC. The chain uses TRBV11-2 and TRBJ2-7; D perhaps matches TRBD1 (6 bases). From germline, CDR1 is SGHAT and CDR2 FQNNGV. Trimming stripped 0 bases from V and 1 base from J, with 10 bases between. The CDR3 runs 15 residues.

This clone was seen only a few times. The V call is TRBV27, the J call TRBJ2-5, with D tentatively TRBD2 (5 bases). V was shortened by 6 bases and J by 2 bases, with 10 bases between the two germline ends. This CDR3 contains 13 residues. CDR1 and CDR2 from the germline V gene are MNHEY and SMNVEV (reference sequence). The CDR3: CASRTGNQETQYF. For the CDR3, the DNA is TGTGCCAGCAGGACCGGGAATCAAGAGACCCAGTACTTC.

A remark on this clone: One end of the junction varies from germline; a read error may be responsible. The chain combines TRBV7-9 with TRBJ1-3, with TRBD1 identical over 9 bases. The CDR3 has 16 residues. From germline, CDR1 is SEHNR and CDR2 FQNEAQ (reference sequence). DNA for the CDR3: TGTTCCAGCAGCTTCCCCCGGACAGGGGCTGGAAACACCATATATTTT. It translates to CSSSFPRTGAGNTIYF.

The chain combines TRBV5-6 with TRBJ2-6; no clear D. The V and J ends lost 3 bases and 0 bases respectively, with 7 bases between them. This CDR3 comprises 15 residues. Germline CDR1 and CDR2: SGHDT and YYEEEE. This chain's CDR3 is CASSYSFSGANVLTF. As DNA, the CDR3 is TGTGCCAGCAGCTACAGCTTCTCTGGGGCCAACGTCCTGACTTTC.

The rearrangement links TRBV9 to TRBJ2-7; no reliable D call. CDR3 length: 14 residues. V was clipped by 0 bases and J by 1 base, with 8 bases between them. Germline assignment: CDR1 SGDLS and CDR2 YYNGEE. CDR3 region: CASSVDQFSYEQYF. CDR3 nucleotides: TGTGCCAGCAGCGTAGACCAGTTTTCCTACGAGCAGTACTTC.

The rearrangement joins TRBV28 to TRBJ2-5; D uncertain. Germline V CDR1 and CDR2: MDHEN, SYDVKM. CDR3 size: 15 residues. With 6 bases removed from V and 0 bases from J, the gap between germline ends came to 14 bases. CDR3 in DNA: TGTGCCAGCAGCCTAAGACAATGGTACCAAGAGACCCAGTACTTC. Translation: CASSLRQWYQETQYF.

This chain connects TRBV28 to TRBJ2-1; D is undetermined. V was clipped by 2 bases and J by 8 bases, with 7 bases between them. CDR1 is MDHEN and CDR2 is SYDVKM in the germline V gene. The CDR3 contains 12 residues. In nucleotides, the CDR3 is TGTGCCAGCAGTTTAAAGTGGCATGAGCAGTTCTTC. Its translation: CASSLKWHEQFF.

The chain joins TRBV5-1 to TRBJ1-2; D perhaps matches TRBD1 (5 bases). V was clipped by 4 bases and J by 6 bases, with 19 bases between them. CDR1 is SGHRS, CDR2 YFSETQ, per germline. The CDR3 covers 15 residues. The CDR3 is CASSNIHQGEDGYTF. The CDR3 bases are TGCGCCAGCAGCAACATTCACCAGGGTGAGGATGGCTACACCTTC.

Only one count was recorded for this clone. Mismatch with germline at one junction end may stem from a read error. This chain connects TRBV27 to TRBJ2-7; perhaps TRBD1 as D (6 bases). The CDR3 length is 8 residues. Germline CDR1 and CDR2: MNHEY and SMNVEV (reference sequence). The CDR3 sequence is CASSNTGF. The DNA of the CDR3 is TGTGCCAGCAGTAACACAGGGTTC.

This chain links TRBV4-2 with TRBJ2-7; TRBD2 aligns across 10 bases. This CDR3 has 15 residues. V lost 2 bases, J lost 4 bases, and 5 bases stayed unmatched. The germline V gene encodes CDR1 LGHNA and CDR2 YNFKEQ. The CDR3 loop reads CASSQFIAGGYEQYF. The DNA of the CDR3 is TGTGCCAGCAGCCAATTTATAGCGGGAGGTTACGAGCAGTACTTC.

This clone was seen a single time. The genes are TRBV4-2 and TRBJ2-7; TRBD1 agrees at 7 bases. The ends lost 1 base at V and 2 bases at J; junction bases unmatched: 8. In germline, CDR1 is LGHNA, CDR2 YNFKEQ. The CDR3 contains 16 residues. Here the CDR3 reads CASSQGVGTAPYEQYF. The CDR3 DNA is TGTGCCAGCAGCCAAGGGGTCGGGACAGCTCCCTACGAGCAGTACTTC.

This clone occurred once. The J gene is TRBJ1-5, the V gene TRBV19; no definite D call. This CDR3 spans 13 amino acids. CDR1 is LNHDA and CDR2 is SQIVND in the germline V gene (reference sequence). The ends were cut back, 10 bases at V and 2 bases at J, with 12 bases in the middle. CDR3 protein: CATQATGNQPQHF. The CDR3 nucleotides are TGTGCCACTCAGGCGACGGGCAATCAGCCCCAGCATTTT.

This sequence joins TRBV2 and TRBJ2-5; D is undetermined. V shed 7 bases and J shed 0 bases, with 9 bases lying between them. Germline V gives CDR1 SNHLY, CDR2 FYNNEI. This CDR3 comprises 13 residues. DNA of the CDR3: TGTGCCAGCAATCCATACTACCAAGAGACCCAGTACTTC. As protein: CASNPYYQETQYF.

V usage is TRBV5-4 and J usage is TRBJ1-1; D not certain. V dropped 2 bases and J dropped 3 bases, with 5 bases sitting between them. The V gene's germline CDR1 is SGHNT and CDR2 YYREEE (reference sequence). The CDR3 consists of 12 residues. CDR3 nucleotides: TGTGCCAGCAGCTTTCCGGACACTGAAGCTTTCTTT. Translation: CASSFPDTEAFF.

The chain employs TRBV9 and TRBJ2-2; 12 positions agree with TRBD2. Per germline, CDR1 SGDLS and CDR2 YYNGEE. Trimming at V came to 0 bases and at J to 7 bases, leaving 7 bases not matched to a gene. The CDR3 covers 17 residues. The CDR3: CASSVVASGRANGELFF. CDR3 DNA sequence: TGTGCCAGCAGCGTAGTCGCTAGCGGGAGGGCCAACGGGGAGCTGTTTTTT.

This clone occurred a few times. Other nucleotide sequences in the sample specify the same CDR3. This chain uses TRBV10-3 with TRBJ2-7, with a possible D match to TRBD1 (5 bases). V lost 3 bases to trimming and J lost 4 bases, with 22 bases between them. Germline CDR1 is ENHRY and CDR2 is SYGVKD. This CDR3 has 17 residues. CDR3 residues: CAISESAPLTVRYEQYF. The DNA for the CDR3 is TGTGCCATCAGTGAATCGGCCCCGCTGACAGTAAGATACGAGCAGTACTTC.

In its sample, this clone was seen once. The rearrangement links TRBV5-6 to TRBJ2-3; perhaps TRBD1 as D (5 bases). This CDR3 is 16 amino acids long. Germline V gives CDR1 SGHDT, CDR2 YYEEEE. V was trimmed by 6 bases and J by 2 bases, leaving 19 bases between them. CDR3 in amino acids: CASKHNTGVNTDTQYF. The CDR3 coding sequence is TGTGCCAGCAAACATAATACAGGAGTTAACACAGATACGCAGTATTTT.

The CDR3 region is CASSFGGGQGGYTF. CDR3 nucleotide sequence: TGTGCCAGCAGCTTCGGCGGGGGGCAAGGAGGCTACACCTTC. The chain couples TRBV7-8 to TRBJ1-2, with D tentatively TRBD1 (6 bases). V was cut by 3 bases and J by 8 bases, with 16 bases left in between. CDR3 length: 14 amino acids. Germline V gene lookup returns CDR1 SGHVS and CDR2 FQNEAQ.

V gene TRBV7-7 combines with J gene TRBJ2-2, with 11 bases fitting TRBD1. The V segment lost 5 bases and the J segment 4 bases; nucleotides outside the gene matches: 15. The CDR3 runs 19 residues. Germline V gene data show CDR1 as SSHAT and CDR2 as FNYEAQ (reference sequence). The CDR3 protein is CASSPLPGQGAVATGELFF. The DNA of the CDR3 is TGTGCCAGCAGCCCACTCCCCGGACAGGGGGCAGTTGCCACCGGGGAGCTGTTTTTT. Together with reference TRBV7-7 and TRBJ2-2, the CDR3 gives the full variable domain: GAGVSQSPRYKVTKRGQDVTLRCDPISSHATLYWYQQALGQGPEFLTYFNYEAQPDKSGLPSDRFSAERPEGSISTLTIQRTEQRDSAMYRCASSPLPGQGAVATGELFFGEGSRLTVL.

The chain combines TRBV28 with TRBJ1-4; 9 nucleotides line up with TRBD1. V trimming: 5 bases; J trimming: 8 bases; junction bases outside the gene matches: 3. The CDR3 runs 13 residues. Germline assignment: CDR1 MDHEN and CDR2 SYDVKM. As DNA, the CDR3 is TGTGCCAGCAGTGGGACAGGGAGGGAAAAACTGTTTTTT. It translates to CASSGTGREKLFF. Full variable domain (rest looked up from reference TRBV28 and TRBJ1-4): DVKVTQSSRYLVKRTGEKVFLECVQDMDHENMFWYRQDPGLGLRLIYFSYDVKMKEKGDIPEGYSVSREKKERFSLILESASTNQTSMYLCASSGTGREKLFFGSGTQLSVL.